Following are 23 T cell receptor beta chains from one sample sequenced in a study of blood T cell repertoires in COVID-19. Here immunoSEQ multiplex PCR was the method, and the copy in TCRdb shows in-frame clones only, minus some. This sample has about 370,000 clones, with more than 80% found just once. The sequenced sample consisted of PBMCs or T cells enriched from blood (not recorded which). The receptors were gathered from a man between 18 and 29 years old who had recovered from COVID-19.

V gene TRBV6-4 combines with J gene TRBJ1-2, with a tentative D call TRBD1 (6 bases). CDR3 size: 13 residues. Trimming shortened V by 6 bases and J by 9 bases, and 17 bases separated the two germline ends. The V gene's germline CDR1 is MRHNA and CDR2 SNTAGT. The DNA of the CDR3 is TGTGCCAGCAGCCCGACAGGCGACGGGAGCTACACCTTC. The encoded protein is CASSPTGDGSYTF.

This clone is a singleton in its sample. The chain combines TRBV6-1 with TRBJ1-3; 7 bases map to TRBD1. The CDR3 totals 18 residues. CDR1 MNHNS and CDR2 SASEGT come from the germline V gene. V lost 0 bases and J lost 0; bases outside the gene matches: 8. CDR3 sequence reads: CASSEAGKGASSGNTIYF. Written as DNA, the CDR3 is TGTGCCAGCAGTGAAGCGGGAAAGGGGGCCTCCTCTGGAAACACCATATATTTT.

The rearrangement uses TRBV27 and TRBJ2-7; 9 bases are a match to TRBD2. The CDR3 length is 15 residues. Germline assignment: CDR1 MNHEY and CDR2 SMNVEV (reference sequence). The junction had 14 bases not matched to a gene; V was cut back by 7 bases and J by 7 bases. CDR3 in amino acids: CASTPASGKSGEQYF. The CDR3 bases are TGTGCCAGCACCCCCGCTAGCGGGAAATCGGGGGAGCAGTACTTC.

Points on this clone: The same CDR3 can be traced to other DNA sequences in this sample. V gene TRBV3-1 (or the pseudogene TRBV3-2) combines with J gene TRBJ1-1; D might be TRBD1 (6 bases). The germline gives CDR1 LGHDT, CDR2 YNNKEL (reference sequence). The ends were cut back, 1 base at V and 5 bases at J, with 11 bases in the middle. This CDR3 region has 14 residues. The CDR3 nucleotides read TGTGCCAGCAGCCAAGTCTCAGGGGCAACTGAAGCTTTCTTT. Encoded protein: CASSQVSGATEAFF.

A single count supports this clone. CDR3 residues: CASSQVRLSYEQYF. In DNA form, the CDR3 reads TGTGCCAGCAGCCAAGTCCGGTTGTCCTACGAGCAGTACTTC. The chain uses TRBV14 and TRBJ2-7; D is uncertain. Looked up from germline, CDR1 is SGHDN and CDR2 is FVKESK. The V end was cut by 1 base, the J end by 1 base, with 8 bases between. CDR3 length: 14 residues. The complete variable domain, with remaining parts taken from reference TRBV14 and TRBJ2-7, reads EAGVTQFPSHSVIEKGQTVTLRCDPISGHDNLYWYRRVMGKEIKFLLHFVKESKQDESGMPNNRFLAERTGGTYSTLKVQPAELEDSGVYFCASSQVRLSYEQYFGPGTRLTVT.

The rearrangement uses TRBV30 and TRBJ1-4; D not certain. V was shortened by 1 base and J by 7 bases, with 4 bases between the two germline ends. Germline CDR1 GTSNPN, CDR2 SVGIG (reference sequence). CDR3 size: 11 residues. The CDR3 region is CAWSAGEKLFF. In DNA, the CDR3 is TGTGCCTGGAGTGCGGGTGAAAAACTGTTTTTT. The full variable domain, completed using reference TRBV30 and TRBJ1-4, is SQTIHQWPATLVQPVGSPLSLECTVEGTSNPNLYWYRQAAGRGLQLLFYSVGIGQISSEVPQNLSASRPQDRQFILSSKKLLLSDSGFYLCAWSAGEKLFFGSGTQLSVL.

J is TRBJ2-6 and V is TRBV9, with a possible D match to TRBD2 (7 bases). CDR3 length: 14 residues. Germline loops: CDR1 SGDLS, CDR2 YYNGEE. V lost 7 bases, J lost 2 bases, and 10 bases lay in between. CDR3 amino acids: CASGGGPGANVLTF. CDR3 nucleotide sequence: TGTGCCAGCGGCGGGGGCCCTGGGGCCAACGTCCTGACTTTC. The full variable domain, completed using reference TRBV9 and TRBJ2-6, is DSGVTQTPKHLITATGQRVTLRCSPRSGDLSVYWYQQSLDQGLQFLIQYYNGEERAKGNILERFSAQQFPDLHSELNLSSLELGDSALYFCASGGGPGANVLTFGAGSRLTVL.

The chain uses TRBV10-3 and TRBJ1-2; tentative D call: TRBD1 (6 bases). This CDR3 has 16 residues. Deletions cut 0 bases from V and 0 bases from J, with 11 bases between. The germline V gene has CDR1 ENHRY and CDR2 SYGVKD. CDR3 residues: CAISESGTQANYGYTF. The CDR3 DNA reads as TGTGCCATCAGTGAGTCGGGGACACAAGCTAACTATGGCTACACCTTC.

The chain combines TRBV12-3 or TRBV12-4 with TRBJ2-7; TRBD1 might be the D (6 bases). The CDR3 length is 13 residues. Trimming shortened V by 5 bases and J by 2 bases, and 10 bases separated the two germline ends. The CDR3 DNA sequence: TGTGCCAGCAGTGCAGACAGGCCCTACGAGCAGTACTTC. This translates into CASSADRPYEQYF.

The chain is built from TRBV11-1 and TRBJ1-2; no reliable D call. The length of the CDR3 is 14 residues. The germline V gene has CDR1 SGHAT and CDR2 FQDESV (reference sequence). Trimming shortened V by 5 bases and J by 1 base, and 11 bases separated the two germline ends. The DNA for the CDR3 is TGTGCCAGCAGCGCCCGGCGCGGTAACTATGGCTACACCTTC. This sequence encodes CASSARRGNYGYTF.

V gene TRBV27 combines with J gene TRBJ2-7, with 9 bases matching TRBD1. This CDR3 has 14 amino acids. The germline V gene encodes CDR1 MNHEY and CDR2 SMNVEV (reference sequence). V shed 5 bases, J shed 3 bases, and the junction held 5 bases outside the gene matches. In DNA, the CDR3 is TGTGCCAGCAGTCCGAAGGGACAGGGCTACGAGCAGTACTTC. Translating gives CASSPKGQGYEQYF.

The chain links TRBV2 to TRBJ1-2; 9 nucleotides match TRBD1. The germline V gene encodes CDR1 SNHLY and CDR2 FYNNEI. The CDR3 contains 19 residues. Trimming at V came to 4 bases and at J to 2 bases, leaving 17 bases not matched to a gene. The CDR3 loop is CASSGGGTGLIALNYGYTF. CDR3 DNA: TGTGCCAGCAGTGGGGGGGGGACAGGGCTGATTGCCTTGAACTATGGCTACACCTTC. Looking up the rest from reference TRBV2 and TRBJ1-2 gives the full variable domain: EPEVTQTPSHQVTQMGQEVILRCVPISNHLYFYWYRQILGQKVEFLVSFYNNEISEKSEIFDDQFSVERPDGSNFTLKIRSTKLEDSAMYFCASSGGGTGLIALNYGYTFGSGTRLTVV.

The chain has TRBV2 and TRBJ2-7; TRBD1 is a possible D gene (5 bases). The germline V gene encodes CDR1 SNHLY and CDR2 FYNNEI. Trimming pared 8 bases from V and 1 base from J, leaving 9 bases between. The CDR3 contains 12 residues. The CDR3 DNA reads as TGTGCCAGCGACGACAGATCCTACGAGCAGTACTTC. Translation gives CASDDRSYEQYF.

The rearrangement links TRBV5-4 to TRBJ2-3, with D perhaps matching TRBD1 (5 bases). V lost 1 base to trimming and J lost 2 bases, with 17 bases between them. The V gene's germline CDR1 is SGHNT and CDR2 YYREEE (reference sequence). CDR3 length: 17 residues. CDR3 DNA sequence: TGTGCCAGCAGCTTGAGGGTTTTCGGCGGACACACAGATACGCAGTATTTT. It encodes CASSLRVFGGHTDTQYF.

The chain is built from TRBV18 and TRBJ2-1, with a possible D match to TRBD2 (5 bases). Looked up from germline, CDR1 is KGHSH and CDR2 is LQKENI. The CDR3 is 13 amino acids. Trimming pared 4 bases from V and 4 bases from J, leaving 8 bases between. The CDR3 region has the DNA TGTGCCAGCTCACTGGACTTTTACAATGAGCAGTTCTTC. Its protein product is CASSLDFYNEQFF.

This clone was seen only a few times. J is TRBJ1-5 and V is TRBV15; D unclear. V lost 1 base, J lost 0 bases, and 4 bases lay in between. CDR1 and CDR2 from the germline V gene are LNHNV and YYDKDF (reference sequence). The CDR3 runs to 14 residues. Written as DNA, the CDR3 is TGTGCCACCAGCAGAGCAATTAGCAATCAGCCCCAGCATTTT. Translated, it gives CATSRAISNQPQHF.

This rearrangement joins TRBV24-1 to TRBJ2-7; 8 bases line up with TRBD2. Germline loops: CDR1 KGHDR, CDR2 SFDVKD. J lost 3 bases, V lost 6 bases, and 15 bases had no gene match. The CDR3 runs to 17 residues. The CDR3 reads CATSHSRGGFGDYEQYF. CDR3 sequence (DNA): TGTGCCACCAGTCACTCCCGGGGGGGGTTTGGAGACTACGAGCAGTACTTC.

The chain combines TRBV6-5 with TRBJ2-7; the D is unclear. Trimming removed 6 bases at V and 5 bases at J, with 17 bases between. Germline values: CDR1 MNHEY, CDR2 SVGAGI. The CDR3 consists of 14 residues. CDR3 in amino acids: CASSLDTAWNEQYF. CDR3 nucleotides: TGTGCCAGCAGCTTAGACACCGCCTGGAACGAGCAGTACTTC.

This clone was seen just once. The chain couples TRBV6-1 to TRBJ2-4; a possible D gene is TRBD1 (6 bases). This CDR3 region has 15 residues. Germline CDR1 is MNHNS and CDR2 is SASEGT. V lost 2 bases to trimming and J lost 3 bases, with 11 bases between them. CDR3 protein: CASSENLGGKNIQYF. The CDR3 bases are TGTGCCAGCAGTGAAAATTTAGGGGGCAAAAACATTCAGTACTTC.

This clone appeared a single time. CDR3 sequence: CASSPDKYYGYTF. CDR3 in DNA: TGTGCCAGCAGCCCTGACAAATACTATGGCTACACCTTC. The rearrangement uses TRBV3-1 (or the pseudogene TRBV3-2) and TRBJ1-2; D is uncertain. Germline V gene data show CDR1 as LGHDT and CDR2 as YNNKEL (reference sequence). This CDR3 region has 13 residues. V lost 4 bases to trimming and J lost 3 bases, with 9 bases between them.

V usage is TRBV24-1 and J usage is TRBJ2-7; 9 bases map to TRBD1. The CDR3 runs 15 residues. Germline loops: CDR1 KGHDR, CDR2 SFDVKD. The V gene end was trimmed by 5 bases and the J gene end by 0 bases; junction bases not matched to a gene: 4. The CDR3 is CATSVGQGSSYEQYF. The CDR3 DNA reads TGTGCCACCAGTGTTGGACAGGGGAGCTCCTACGAGCAGTACTTC.

J is TRBJ2-2 and V is TRBV5-8; TRBD1 matches 8 bases. Germline-derived CDR1 and CDR2 are SGHTS and YDEGEE. The CDR3 runs 15 residues. After removal of 4 bases from V and 1 base from J, the junction contained 3 bases not matched to a gene. CDR3 nucleotide sequence: TGTGCCAGCAGCGGACAGGGACTGAACACCGGGGAGCTGTTTTTT. Encoded protein: CASSGQGLNTGELFF.

The chain has TRBV7-2 and TRBJ2-2; TRBD2 matches 11 bases. Germline CDR1 and CDR2: SGHTA and FQGNSA. The CDR3 has 16 amino acids. The J segment lost 5 bases and the V segment lost 5 bases, leaving 7 bases of the junction unmatched. CDR3 in DNA: TGTGCCAGCAGCCGGAGTACTAGCGGGAGAACCGGGGAGCTGTTTTTT. This codes for CASSRSTSGRTGELFF.